These 26 T cell receptor beta chains came from one sample sequenced in a study of human T cells and chemical hapten exposure. From the RACE reads, TCRdb called clonotypes with MiXCR, one entry per CDR3 protein. This table holds some 200,000 distinct CDR3 sequences, about 20% found once. Indicated time point: patch test 1, 2 weeks after DPC sensitization. This sample's treatment: therapeutic diphenylcyclopropenone sensitization with weekly scalp DPC. Sample: whole blood, taken in connection with sensitization to the hapten diphenylcyclopropenone (DPC). These TCRs come from a woman aged 45-65 years with alopecia areata. Some clones in this sample may be carry-over from other donors' samples.

The chain carries TRBV29-1 and TRBJ2-3, with D unresolved. The CDR3 contains 15 residues. V gave up 4 bases and J gave up 0 bases, with 14 bases separating them. Germline CDR1 reads SQVTM; CDR2 reads ANQGSEA. The CDR3 spells CSVASLFGSTDTQYF. The CDR3 DNA follows: TGCAGCGTTGCTTCTCTCTTTGGGAGCACAGATACGCAGTATTTT.

This clonotype has more than one count but fewer than ten. J is TRBJ1-1 and V is TRBV29-1, with 7 bases identical to TRBD1. The J segment lost 3 bases and the V segment lost 4 bases, leaving 14 bases of the junction unmatched. Germline loops: CDR1 SQVTM, CDR2 ANQGSEA. The CDR3 has 16 amino acids. This chain's CDR3 is CSVALRTGPRDTEAFF. The CDR3 coding sequence is TGCAGCGTTGCATTAAGGACAGGTCCTCGGGACACTGAAGCTTTCTTT.

There are a few counts of this clonotype. J is TRBJ1-6 and V is TRBV2; TRBD1 matches at 7 bases. Looked up from germline, CDR1 is SNHLY and CDR2 is FYNNEI. The trim removed 4 bases at V and 7 bases at J, leaving 4 bases unmatched. The CDR3 is made up of 14 amino acids. The CDR3 DNA is TGTGCCAGCAGTGGCCAGGGGGTGAATTCACCCCTCCACTTT. Its protein is CASSGQGVNSPLHF.

This clonotype was found many times. The gene calls are TRBV12-3 or TRBV12-4 and TRBJ1-5; no reliable D call. Trimming pared 11 bases from V and 2 bases from J, leaving 10 bases between. The CDR3 is made up of 12 amino acids. In nucleotides, the CDR3 is TGTGCCTCCGGGGATGGCAATCAGCCCCAGCATTTT. This translates into CASGDGNQPQHF.

This clonotype was counted a few times. The chain recombines TRBV7-9 with TRBJ2-4; no clear D. Germline V gene sequence: CDR1 SEHNR, CDR2 FQNEAQ (reference sequence). The CDR3 extends over 13 amino acids. V lost 2 bases, J lost 0 bases, and 2 bases lay in between. The CDR3 loop is CASSLIAKNIQYF. The CDR3 DNA is TGTGCCAGCAGCTTAATAGCCAAAAACATTCAGTACTTC.

This clonotype was recorded at least ten times. The rearrangement links TRBV10-3 to TRBJ1-5; TRBD1 aligns across 7 bases. Looked up from germline, CDR1 is ENHRY and CDR2 is SYGVKD. The CDR3 is 14 residues long. The junction had 1 base not matched to a gene; V was cut back by 3 bases and J by 2 bases. The CDR3 DNA follows: TGTGCCATCAGTGATACAGGGGGCAATCAGCCCCAGCATTTT. Translation: CAISDTGGNQPQHF.

CDR3: CASSLAGRVTGELFF. The CDR3 region has the DNA TGTGCCAGCAGTTTAGCCGGGAGGGTCACCGGGGAGCTGTTTTTT. V is TRBV12-3 or TRBV12-4 and J is TRBJ2-2; 8 bases map to TRBD2. This CDR3 spans 15 amino acids. V lost 0 bases and J lost 4; bases outside the gene matches: 1.

The chain combines TRBV6-5 with TRBJ2-1; 14 bases are shared with TRBD2. Germline V lookup: CDR1 MNHEY, CDR2 SVGAGI. This CDR3 has 18 amino acids. Trimming took 5 bases from V and 1 from J; bases not matched to a gene: 7. CDR3 DNA sequence: TGTGCCAGCAGTCGACAGACTAGCGGGAGGGCTTCCTACAATGAGCAGTTCTTC. This sequence encodes CASSRQTSGRASYNEQFF.

The chain carries TRBV29-1 and TRBJ1-5; 8 nucleotides line up with TRBD1. V was clipped by 1 base and J by 3 bases; unmatched bases: 2. Germline values: CDR1 SQVTM, CDR2 ANQGSEA. The CDR3 consists of 14 residues. The CDR3 sequence: CSVEGTGSNQPQHF. CDR3 bases: TGCAGCGTTGAAGGGACAGGGTCCAATCAGCCCCAGCATTTT.

This clonotype was seen only a few times. V gene TRBV7-9 combines with J gene TRBJ2-2, with 7 bases aligning to TRBD2. The CDR3 totals 15 residues. V lost 5 bases, J lost 3 bases, and 6 bases stayed unmatched. Germline V gives CDR1 SEHNR, CDR2 FQNEAQ (reference sequence). DNA for the CDR3: TGTGCCAGCAGCAAGCGGGATATATACACCGGGGAGCTGTTTTTT. Residues: CASSKRDIYTGELFF.

The V call is TRBV2, the J call TRBJ2-1; 13 bases map to TRBD2. Germline assignment: CDR1 SNHLY and CDR2 FYNNEI. This CDR3 has 14 residues. V lost 8 bases, J lost 9 bases, and 7 bases stayed unmatched. The CDR3 DNA reads TGTGCCAGCCGACTAGCGGGAGGTGTTGTTGAGCAGTTCTTC. As protein: CASRLAGGVVEQFF. Looking up the rest from reference TRBV2 and TRBJ2-1 gives the full variable domain: EPEVTQTPSHQVTQMGQEVILRCVPISNHLYFYWYRQILGQKVEFLVSFYNNEISEKSEIFDDQFSVERPDGSNFTLKIRSTKLEDSAMYFCASRLAGGVVEQFFGPGTRLTVL.

Remarks on this clonotype: The junction shows a germline mismatch at one end, possibly a read error. This chain uses TRBV2 with TRBJ1-5; D uncertain. The CDR3 has 11 residues. The germline gives CDR1 SNHLY, CDR2 FYNNEI. Here the CDR3 DNA reads TGTGCCAGCAGTGAGCCCGGTACCCAACATTTT. This translates into CASSEPGTQHF. Combining the CDR3 with reference TRBV2 and TRBJ1-5 gives the whole variable domain EPEVTQTPSHQVTQMGQEVILRCVPISNHLYFYWYRQILGQKVEFLVSFYNNEISEKSEIFDDQFSVERPDGSNFTLKIRSTKLEDSAMYFCASSEPGTQHFGDGTRLSIL.

The V gene is TRBV20-1, the J gene TRBJ1-2; a weak D match, TRBD1 (5 bases). This CDR3 is built from 12 residues. Germline CDR1 reads DFQATT; CDR2 reads SNEGSKA (reference sequence). V shed 6 bases and J shed 8 bases, with 16 bases lying between them. CDR3 amino acids: CSARGGVTGYTF. The DNA for the CDR3 is TGCAGTGCCCGGGGGGGGGTAACGGGCTACACCTTC.

This clonotype was detected a few times. CDR3 in DNA: TGTGCCAGTACCTCCAAGGGGGGATTGAGCATTCAGTACTTC. Translated, it gives CASTSKGGLSIQYF. The V and J genes are TRBV19 and TRBJ2-4; either TRBD1 or TRBD2 may supply D (6 bases each). The V end lost 7 bases, the J end lost 9 bases, and 19 bases lay between the germline ends. This CDR3 is 14 amino acids long. The germline V gene encodes CDR1 LNHDA and CDR2 SQIVND (reference sequence).

This clonotype has only a few counts. The rearrangement links TRBV14 to TRBJ1-6; D call uncertain. Trimming shortened V by 0 bases and J by 9 bases, and 9 bases separated the two germline ends. The CDR3 is 14 amino acids. In germline, CDR1 is SGHDN, CDR2 FVKESK. CDR3 nucleotides: TGTGCCAGCAGCCAAGAACAATCGGCTTCACCCCTCCACTTT. This encodes CASSQEQSASPLHF.

The sample holds a few counts of this clonotype. The chain combines TRBV7-9 with TRBJ2-1; no firm D call. This CDR3 comprises 13 residues. V lost 2 bases and J 8 bases, leaving 10 bases between the germline ends. The germline V gene has CDR1 SEHNR and CDR2 FQNEAQ (reference sequence). In nucleotides, the CDR3 is TGTGCCAGCAGCTTAAGTGAGTGGTATGAGCAGTTCTTC. As protein: CASSLSEWYEQFF. Full variable domain (missing parts from reference TRBV7-9 and TRBJ2-1): DTGVSQNPRHKITKRGQNVTFRCDPISEHNRLYWYRQTLGQGPEFLTYFQNEAQLEKSRLLSDRFSAERPKGSFSTLEIQRTEQGDSAMYLCASSLSEWYEQFFGPGTRLTVL.

CDR3 in amino acids: CASSEGSIQYF. Written as DNA, the CDR3 is TGTGCCAGCAGCGAGGGATCAATTCAGTACTTC. The chain recombines TRBV11-2 with TRBJ2-4; D is perhaps TRBD2 (5 bases). CDR3 length: 11 residues. Germline values: CDR1 SGHAT, CDR2 FQNNGV. V gave up 5 bases and J gave up 10 bases, with 9 bases separating them.

The V and J genes are TRBV7-9 and TRBJ1-1; a weak D match, TRBD1 (5 bases). CDR3 length: 13 residues. The V gene lost 4 bases and the J gene lost 4 bases, with 10 bases spanning the gap. Germline loops: CDR1 SEHNR, CDR2 FQNEAQ (reference sequence). CDR3 sequence: CASSWEGSTEAFF. CDR3 sequence (DNA): TGTGCCAGCAGCTGGGAGGGGAGCACTGAAGCTTTCTTT.

This chain uses TRBV20-1 with TRBJ2-1, with 11 nucleotides matching TRBD2. Germline CDR1 and CDR2: DFQATT and SNEGSKA (reference sequence). Trimming took 3 bases from V and 14 from J; bases not matched to a gene: 9. The CDR3 runs to 13 residues. The CDR3 region is CSASGTSGSQEFF. The DNA of the CDR3 is TGCAGTGCTAGTGGGACTAGCGGCTCCCAAGAGTTCTTC.

The chain is built from TRBV2 and TRBJ1-1; D is uncertain. Between the trimmed V and J ends, which lost 4 bases and 0 bases, there was a span of 9 bases. Germline loops: CDR1 SNHLY, CDR2 FYNNEI. The length of the CDR3 is 14 residues. CDR3 sequence (DNA): TGTGCCAGCAGTGCACTACCCATGAACACTGAAGCTTTCTTT. It encodes CASSALPMNTEAFF.

For the CDR3, the DNA is TGCAGTGAAACGACTTTTAGCGGGGGAAACAATGAGCAGTTCTTC. Its translation is CSETTFSGGNNEQFF. The chain is built from TRBV20-1 and TRBJ2-1, with 9 bases that match TRBD2. CDR3 length: 15 residues. Germline CDR1 is DFQATT and CDR2 is SNEGSKA (reference sequence). V lost 7 bases and J lost 5; bases outside the gene matches: 12.

The chain joins TRBV29-1 to TRBJ1-1; weak D call: TRBD1 (5 bases). This CDR3 is 15 amino acids long. Germline values: CDR1 SQVTM, CDR2 ANQGSEA. The germline V and J ends were trimmed by 0 bases and 0 bases, with 11 bases remaining between them. The CDR3 loop reads CSVEDPRGLNTEAFF. The CDR3 nucleotides are TGCAGCGTTGAAGATCCTCGGGGCCTGAACACTGAAGCTTTCTTT.

This clonotype was observed a few times. The chain has TRBV20-1 and TRBJ2-2, with 9 bases lining up with TRBD2. Trimming removed 7 bases from V and 4 bases from J; junction bases left unmatched: 4. The CDR3 extends over 13 amino acids. Germline loops: CDR1 DFQATT, CDR2 SNEGSKA (reference sequence). The CDR3 is CSVELAGTGELFF. The CDR3 coding sequence is TGCAGTGTTGAACTAGCGGGCACCGGGGAGCTGTTTTTT.

The chain couples TRBV7-9 to TRBJ2-7, with 10 positions matching TRBD2. Germline assignment: CDR1 SEHNR and CDR2 FQNEAQ (reference sequence). The V gene end was trimmed by 3 bases and the J gene end by 1 base; junction bases not matched to a gene: 3. The CDR3 is 15 amino acids. The CDR3 coding sequence is TGTGCCAGCAGCTTTCTAGCGGGAGTTTCCTACGAGCAGTACTTC. Its translation: CASSFLAGVSYEQYF.

A few counts support this clonotype. The chain is built from TRBV25-1 and TRBJ2-1, with 8 bases identical to TRBD2. Germline V gene data show CDR1 as MGHDK and CDR2 as SYGVNS. Unmatched junction bases numbered 7, after V lost 3 bases and J lost 9 bases. CDR3 length: 14 residues. The CDR3 DNA reads TGTGCCAGCAGTGAGACTAGCGCCTTAAGTGAGCAGTTCTTC. This translates into CASSETSALSEQFF.

This clonotype appeared a few times. The CDR3 loop is CASSQGLGTGGFYEQYF. CDR3 nucleotides: TGTGCCAGCAGCCAAGGTCTAGGGACAGGGGGCTTCTACGAGCAGTACTTC. This chain joins TRBV3-1 and TRBJ2-7, with TRBD1 matching 12 bases. This CDR3 has 17 amino acids. With V trimmed by 1 base and J by 3 bases, 7 bases remained unmatched. The germline V gene encodes CDR1 LGHDT and CDR2 YNNKEL (reference sequence).